Reported below is one T cell receptor beta chain. Its antigen remains unknown. Healthy bone marrow donors made up the donors. Germline V gene sequence: CDR1 MNHNY, CDR2 SVGAGI (reference sequence). This CDR3 contains 15 residues. The V and J ends lost 0 bases and 6 bases, in that order; junction bases with no gene match: 5. Vbeta (60) and Jbeta (13) primers were used in the PCR. The data were produced by immunoSEQ multiplex PCR, yet TCRdb's version contains in-frame clones alone and is incomplete. This sample has fewer than 200,000 clones; approximately 82% occur once, and the top ten carry roughly 2%. These data come from a study of cytomegalovirus exposure and HLA in healthy donors. General study results and limits: Cytomegalovirus association was assigned to about 180 TCR beta chains. Cytomegalovirus status was reportedly diagnosed by the classifier with high sensitivity and specificity. Among the CMV-associated chains, a few were confirmed in vitro as specific for CMV antigens.

This rearrangement joins TRBV6-6 to TRBJ2-3, with 8 bases that match TRBD1. The TCR was taken from a young woman in good health and CMV-seronegative. Sequencing was performed on PBMCs. The CDR3 here is CASSYSTGVTDTQYF. CDR3 in DNA: TGTGCCAGCAGTTACTCGACAGGGGTTACGGATACGCAGTATTTT.